This T cell receptor (beta chain) was identified during a study of metastatic and nonmetastatic thyroid tumors. Study information: Blood and tumor or nodule tissue repertoires from malignant and benign thyroid patients were compared. Study-level findings and limits: Reports indicated that malignant thyroid tumors showed significantly higher TCR beta diversity than benign nodules did, in blood and tumor.

The germline CDR1 and CDR2 sequences are SGHNT and YENEEA. J was trimmed by 0 bases and V by 5 bases; bases with no gene match: 3. This CDR3 contains 14 residues. Patients had received no treatment of any kind before thyroid surgery. Using MiXCR, TCRdb reanalyzed the PCR reads. The table lists around 15,000 clones, over 25% of them singletons. As regards this clone: Its target is not known.

This rearrangement joins TRBV11-3 to TRBJ1-1, with TRBD1 identical over 7 bases. The material sequenced was tumor tissue. The clonotype originates from a male donor with papillary thyroid cancer or a benign thyroid nodule (not recorded which). Some clones in this sample may be carry-over from other donors' samples. CDR3 bases: TGTGCCAGCAGCCTGACAGGGATGAACACTGAAGCTTTCTTT. It is translated as CASSLTGMNTEAFF.